What follows are 30 T cell receptor beta chains derived from one specimen sequenced in a study of blood T cell repertoires in COVID-19. Assay: immunoSEQ multiplex PCR; the TCRdb copy retains only in-frame clones and omits some. The data hold about 150,000 clones, with roughly 83% observed a single time. The specimen sequenced was peripheral blood. These receptors originate from a young man with active or convalescent COVID-19.

The chain is built from TRBV14 and TRBJ1-1, with D possibly being TRBD1 (5 bases). The CDR3 runs to 14 residues. Germline V gene lookup returns CDR1 SGHDN and CDR2 FVKESK. Trimming took 6 bases from V and 0 from J, leaving 11 bases between them. The CDR3 DNA reads TGTGCCAGCAGTCTTCCAGGGCTGAACACTGAAGCTTTCTTT. Translating it yields CASSLPGLNTEAFF.

The J gene is TRBJ1-5, the V gene TRBV28, with 8 bases matching TRBD1. The germline CDR1 and CDR2 sequences are MDHEN and SYDVKM. V lost 3 bases to trimming and J lost 8 bases; unmatched junction nucleotides: 9. The CDR3 loop spans 15 amino acids. CDR3 nucleotide sequence: TGTGCCAGCAGTTTGGGTGGACAGGGTTTTGAGCCCCAGCATTTT. It is translated as CASSLGGQGFEPQHF.

The chain employs TRBV7-2 and TRBJ2-7, with D hard to call. Germline CDR1 reads SGHTA; CDR2 reads FQGNSA. The CDR3 is 12 residues long. Trimming shortened V by 1 base and J by 3 bases, and 4 bases separated the two germline ends. The CDR3 DNA reads as TGTGCCAGCAGCTTAGTCAGCTACGAGCAGTACTTC. It translates to CASSLVSYEQYF.

This chain joins TRBV18 and TRBJ2-4; 10 bases match TRBD1. CDR1 is KGHSH and CDR2 is LQKENI in the germline V gene. CDR3 size: 16 residues. The V and J ends lost 0 bases and 7 bases, in that order; junction bases with no gene match: 6. CDR3 sequence reads: CASSPPQTGGANIQYF. The CDR3 DNA reads TGTGCCAGCTCACCACCGCAGACAGGGGGCGCGAACATTCAGTACTTC. Combining the CDR3 with reference TRBV18 and TRBJ2-4 gives the whole variable domain NAGVMQNPRHLVRRRGQEARLRCSPMKGHSHVYWYRQLPEEGLKFMVYLQKENIIDESGMPKERFSAEFPKEGPSILRIQQVVRGDSAAYFCASSPPQTGGANIQYFGAGTRLSVL.

V usage is TRBV27 and J usage is TRBJ1-1; TRBD1 aligns across 8 bases. The length of the CDR3 is 13 residues. V gave up 6 bases and J gave up 5 bases; unmatched junction bases: 5. Germline V lookup: CDR1 MNHEY, CDR2 SMNVEV (reference sequence). In DNA, the CDR3 is TGTGCCAGCAGCGACAGGGGTCCGACTGAAGCTTTCTTT. Protein product: CASSDRGPTEAFF.

This clone was seen a few times. The chain combines TRBV19 with TRBJ1-2, with 8 nucleotides matching TRBD1. The CDR3 length is 15 residues. The germline gives CDR1 LNHDA, CDR2 SQIVND (reference sequence). The V segment lost 5 bases and the J segment 8 bases; nucleotides outside the gene matches: 13. The CDR3 coding sequence is TGTGCCAGTAGTGGAACCTTACAGGGGGTAAAAGGCTACACCTTC. Translation gives CASSGTLQGVKGYTF.

The chain links TRBV18 to TRBJ2-3; 10 bases are shared with TRBD2. Germline CDR1 KGHSH, CDR2 LQKENI. There are 15 residues in the CDR3. The trim removed 4 bases at V and 4 bases at J, leaving 5 bases unmatched. CDR3 protein: CASSQGLAASDTQYF. CDR3 nucleotide sequence: TGTGCCAGCTCACAAGGACTAGCGGCCTCAGATACGCAGTATTTT.

The V and J genes are TRBV7-9 and TRBJ2-1; 10 nucleotides match TRBD2. Germline V gives CDR1 SEHNR, CDR2 FQNEAQ (reference sequence). The ends lost 3 bases at V and 4 bases at J; junction bases unmatched: 0. This CDR3 spans 14 amino acids. For the CDR3, the DNA is TGTGCCAGCAGCTTTAGCGGGAGGTACAATGAGCAGTTCTTC. Translated: CASSFSGRYNEQFF.

The rearrangement links TRBV27 to TRBJ1-1; no firm D call. The CDR3 consists of 14 residues. From germline, CDR1 is MNHEY and CDR2 SMNVEV (reference sequence). Trimming left V 5 bases short and J 5 bases short, with 15 bases between. The DNA for the CDR3 is TGTGCCAGCAGTCGGATCCCCCCGGGGACTGAAGCTTTCTTT. Encoded protein: CASSRIPPGTEAFF.

The chain has TRBV12-3 or TRBV12-4 and TRBJ1-1, with D possibly matching TRBD1 (5 bases). The CDR3 contains 12 residues. Trimming shortened V by 6 bases and J by 8 bases, and 13 bases separated the two germline ends. CDR3 sequence (DNA): TGTGCCAGCAGCGAGACAGAGATAGAAGCTTTCTTT. It codes for CASSETEIEAFF.

This chain joins TRBV5-6 and TRBJ2-1, with 11 bases aligning to TRBD1. Germline CDR1 SGHDT, CDR2 YYEEEE. V gave up 2 bases and J gave up 8 bases; unmatched junction bases: 6. CDR3 length: 15 residues. The CDR3 nucleotides read TGTGCCAGCAGCTTAGGACAGGGGGCGAGGGATGAGCAGTTCTTC. Protein product: CASSLGQGARDEQFF.

The chain links TRBV6-4 to TRBJ2-1; 11 nucleotides line up with TRBD2. Trimming removed 5 bases from V and 7 bases from J; junction bases left unmatched: 10. The CDR3 is made up of 16 amino acids. Germline V gene lookup returns CDR1 MRHNA and CDR2 SNTAGT. Here the CDR3 reads CASSSQTSGGRNEQFF. The CDR3 DNA reads as TGTGCCAGCAGTTCGCAAACTAGCGGGGGTAGGAATGAGCAGTTCTTC.

The chain has TRBV29-1 and TRBJ2-5; tentatively, D is TRBD1 (5 bases). Germline CDR1 is SQVTM and CDR2 is ANQGSEA. This CDR3 spans 12 amino acids. V gave up 7 bases and J gave up 3 bases, with 12 bases separating them. The CDR3 nucleotides read TGCAGCGCTAGACAGTTTGAAGAGACCCAGTACTTC. As protein: CSARQFEETQYF.

The J gene is TRBJ2-7, the V gene TRBV4-1, with D possibly matching TRBD2 (5 bases). The CDR3 runs to 16 residues. V lost 0 bases and J lost 2, with 14 bases in between. In germline, CDR1 is MGHRA, CDR2 YSYEKL. The CDR3 nucleotides read TGCGCCAGCAGCCAAGACGGAGGTAACTGGGCCTACGAGCAGTACTTC. Translating it yields CASSQDGGNWAYEQYF.

The CDR3 DNA is TGTGCCAGCAGTCGTCAGGGCTTCAGGGAGCAGTACTTC. Translating gives CASSRQGFREQYF. This chain uses TRBV28 with TRBJ2-7, with a weak D call TRBD1 (5 bases). CDR1 MDHEN and CDR2 SYDVKM come from the germline V gene. V dropped 5 bases and J dropped 7 bases, with 15 bases sitting between them. The CDR3 contains 13 residues. Full variable domain (outside the CDR3, taken from reference TRBV28 and TRBJ2-7): DVKVTQSSRYLVKRTGEKVFLECVQDMDHENMFWYRQDPGLGLRLIYFSYDVKMKEKGDIPEGYSVSREKKERFSLILESASTNQTSMYLCASSRQGFREQYFGPGTRLTVT.

The chain is built from TRBV30 and TRBJ2-7, with 15 bases identical to TRBD2. The length of the CDR3 is 18 residues. CDR1 is GTSNPN and CDR2 is SVGIG in the germline V gene (reference sequence). The trim removed 3 bases at V and 3 bases at J, leaving 12 bases unmatched. CDR3 region: CAWRLTRTSGRAHYEQYF. The CDR3 DNA sequence: TGTGCCTGGAGGTTGACCCGGACTAGCGGGAGGGCCCACTACGAGCAGTACTTC.

This chain connects TRBV6-4 to TRBJ1-1, with no clear D. Germline CDR1 MRHNA, CDR2 SNTAGT. This CDR3 has 15 residues. V was trimmed by 3 bases and J by 4 bases, leaving 15 bases between them. CDR3 amino acids: CASSDYSIIGTEAFF. CDR3 in DNA: TGTGCCAGCAGTGATTATTCCATTATCGGCACTGAAGCTTTCTTT.

The V gene is TRBV28, the J gene TRBJ1-6; D is perhaps TRBD1 (5 bases). Germline V gene lookup returns CDR1 MDHEN and CDR2 SYDVKM. V was pared by 2 bases and J by 11 bases, with 13 bases between. This CDR3 comprises 14 residues. This CDR3 reads CASSLRQGIAPLHF. The CDR3 DNA reads as TGTGCCAGCAGTTTACGGCAGGGAATCGCACCCCTCCACTTT.

V and J are TRBV4-2 and TRBJ1-1; perhaps TRBD1 as D (5 bases). The CDR3 length is 14 residues. Trimming left V 5 bases short and J 1 base short, with 11 bases between. Germline CDR1 and CDR2: LGHNA and YNFKEQ. CDR3 loop: CASSTQGPNTEAFF. CDR3 DNA sequence: TGTGCCAGCAGCACGCAGGGTCCGAACACTGAAGCTTTCTTT.

The chain uses TRBV28 and TRBJ1-5, with 7 bases identical to TRBD1. This CDR3 comprises 15 residues. The V and J ends lost 6 bases and 2 bases, in that order; junction bases with no gene match: 7. The germline V gene encodes CDR1 MDHEN and CDR2 SYDVKM. The CDR3 region has the DNA TGTGCCAGCAGCCAGAACGACAGGGGCAATCAGCCCCAGCATTTT. This translates into CASSQNDRGNQPQHF.

V and J are TRBV10-2 and TRBJ2-7, with unresolved D. This CDR3 contains 14 residues. Germline-derived CDR1 and CDR2 are WSHSY and SAAADI. The ends were cut back, 6 bases at V and 1 base at J, with 13 bases in the middle. Here the CDR3 DNA reads TGCGCCAGCAGAGAACAGTTTGCATCCTACGAGCAGTACTTC. Residues: CASREQFASYEQYF.

The rearrangement links TRBV6-1 to TRBJ1-4; D perhaps matches TRBD1 (6 bases). The length of the CDR3 is 20 residues. Trimming cost V 3 bases and J 6 bases, with 29 bases left between them. The germline gives CDR1 MNHNS, CDR2 SASEGT. The CDR3 DNA is TGTGCCAGCAGTGATTGGGGGCAACCATTTACGGCAAGGGGCGATGAAAAACTGTTTTTT. Translated: CASSDWGQPFTARGDEKLFF.

The V call is TRBV7-3, the J call TRBJ1-6, with D possibly TRBD1 on 5 matching bases. Trimming took off 1 base at V and 10 bases at J, with 11 bases between the two ends. The CDR3 runs to 14 residues. CDR1 SGHTA and CDR2 FQGTGA come from the germline V gene. CDR3 nucleotide sequence: TGTGCCAGCAGCTTAAAAGACAGTCGATCACCCCTCCACTTT. This sequence encodes CASSLKDSRSPLHF.

The chain couples TRBV27 to TRBJ2-7; unclear D gene. Germline loops: CDR1 MNHEY, CDR2 SMNVEV (reference sequence). V lost 3 bases, J lost 1 base, and 7 bases lay in between. The CDR3 runs 13 residues. The CDR3, as DNA: TGTGCCAGCAGTTTTAGTCTGTCCTACGAGCAGTACTTC. Its protein is CASSFSLSYEQYF.

The rearrangement joins TRBV28 to TRBJ2-2; 10 nucleotides line up with TRBD1. Germline-derived CDR1 and CDR2 are MDHEN and SYDVKM. V trimming: 7 bases; J trimming: 12 bases; junction bases outside the gene matches: 11. The CDR3 spans 14 residues. The CDR3 nucleotides read TGTGCCAGCACCACGACAGGGGGCGCCCCAAAGCTGTTTTTT. Translated, it gives CASTTTGGAPKLFF.

The rearrangement uses TRBV11-2 and TRBJ2-7; 8 positions match TRBD2. The CDR3 length is 15 residues. Germline V gene data show CDR1 as SGHAT and CDR2 as FQNNGV. V trimming: 5 bases; J trimming: 2 bases; junction bases outside the gene matches: 8. As DNA, the CDR3 is TGTGCCAGCAGCACAGAGCGGGGGTCAGCCTACGAGCAGTACTTC. Encoded protein: CASSTERGSAYEQYF.

The V call is TRBV5-1, the J call TRBJ1-1; D unresolved. CDR1 and CDR2 (germline): SGHRS, YFSETQ. The CDR3 loop spans 17 amino acids. Between the trimmed V and J ends, which lost 4 bases and 2 bases, there was a span of 21 bases. The CDR3 loop is CASSTLGLGNPNTEAFF. CDR3 DNA: TGCGCCAGCAGCACCCTTGGGCTGGGCAACCCAAACACTGAAGCTTTCTTT.

This clone was counted only a few times. The chain is built from TRBV15 and TRBJ1-2, with TRBD1 matching 8 bases. The CDR3 has 17 residues. V trimming: 0 bases; J trimming: 4 bases; junction bases outside the gene matches: 10. CDR1 is LNHNV and CDR2 is YYDKDF in the germline V gene (reference sequence). Written as DNA, the CDR3 is TGTGCCACCAGCAGAGAAACGACAGGGGTAGGGGTCTATGGCTACACCTTC. Translated: CATSRETTGVGVYGYTF. Supplemented by reference TRBV15 and TRBJ1-2, the full variable domain reads DAMVIQNPRYQVTQFGKPVTLSCSQTLNHNVMYWYQQKSSQAPKLLFHYYDKDFNNEADTPDNFQSRRPNTSFCFLDIRSPGLGDTAMYLCATSRETTGVGVYGYTFGSGTRLTVV.

The gene calls are TRBV2 and TRBJ1-3; no definite D call. The V end lost 6 bases, the J end lost 0 bases, and 9 bases lay between the germline ends. Germline V CDR1 and CDR2: SNHLY, FYNNEI. CDR3 length equals 14 residues. For the CDR3, the DNA is TGTGCCAGCAGCGAACAATTCTCTGGAAACACCATATATTTT. Its protein is CASSEQFSGNTIYF.

This chain's CDR3 is CASSYTGSYEQYF. In DNA, the CDR3 is TGTGCCAGCAGTTATACAGGCTCCTACGAGCAGTACTTC. The chain has TRBV6-5 and TRBJ2-7; possibly TRBD1 for D (5 bases). Trimming cost V 3 bases and J 0 bases, with 6 bases left between them. This CDR3 has 13 residues. Germline V gene sequence: CDR1 MNHEY, CDR2 SVGAGI.